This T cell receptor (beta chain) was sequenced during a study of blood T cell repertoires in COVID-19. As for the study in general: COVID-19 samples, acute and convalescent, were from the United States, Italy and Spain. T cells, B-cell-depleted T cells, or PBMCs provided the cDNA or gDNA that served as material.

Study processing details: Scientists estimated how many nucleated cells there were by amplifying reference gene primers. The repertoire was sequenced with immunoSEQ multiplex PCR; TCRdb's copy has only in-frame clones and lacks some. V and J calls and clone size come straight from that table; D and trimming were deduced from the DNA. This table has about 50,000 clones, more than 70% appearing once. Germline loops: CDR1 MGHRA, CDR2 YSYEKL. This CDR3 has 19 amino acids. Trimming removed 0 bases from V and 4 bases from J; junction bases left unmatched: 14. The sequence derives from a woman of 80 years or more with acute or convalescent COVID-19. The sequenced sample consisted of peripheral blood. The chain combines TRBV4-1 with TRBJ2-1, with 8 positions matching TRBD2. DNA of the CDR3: TGCGCCAGCAGCCAAGATACCCCCTCAAGCGGGGGTACTTACAATGAGCAGTTCTTC. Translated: CASSQDTPSSGGTYNEQFF.